This T cell receptor beta chain stems from a study of immune cell composition in non-small cell lung cancer. The germline V gene encodes CDR1 MDHEN and CDR2 SYDVKM. The CDR3 consists of 18 residues. Trimming left V 5 bases short and J 0 bases short, with 23 bases between. Study outcomes and limitations: Tumour-associated clones >0.5% occurred in 33% of adenocarcinomas, 75% of squamous. Top 10 clone scores and clonality were higher in squamous than adenocarcinoma. Tumour-reactive clones were not shown to match dominant in vivo tumour clones.

Comments on this clone: Its antigen is unidentified.

Assay used: immunoSEQ multiplex PCR; TCRdb lists only in-frame clones, some missing. The table has about 4,000 clones, about three quarters seen once; the top ten hold approximately 22%. The material sequenced was lung tumor tissue. This chain joins TRBV28 and TRBJ2-7; tentatively, D is TRBD1 (5 bases). The TCR originated in a human donor with non-small cell lung cancer. CDR3 loop: CASSPITRRQRSSYEQYF. The CDR3 region has the DNA TGTGCCAGCAGTCCCATTACCCGCAGACAGAGGAGCTCCTACGAGCAGTACTTC.